The TCR beta chain described here comes from a study of blood T cell repertoires in COVID-19. Study details: PBMCs, B-cell-depleted T cells, or T cells provided the cDNA or gDNA that made up the material.

Followed longitudinally, the Seattle patients had been enrolled during active infection. Per the authors' pipeline: Nucleated cell counts were estimated from reference gene primer amplification. The method was immunoSEQ multiplex PCR; TCRdb's version includes in-frame clones alone and lacks a portion of them. V and J calls and clone size are copied from that table; D and trimming were computed from the DNA. The sample lists approximately 290,000 clones; more than 85% were seen once. CDR1 is SNHLY, CDR2 FYNNEI, per germline. With 6 bases clipped from V and 1 base from J, the junction kept 4 bases outside the gene matches. The CDR3 runs to 15 residues. There are a few counts of this clone.

The chain joins TRBV2 to TRBJ2-2; 8 bases are shared with TRBD1. Sequenced material: peripheral blood. The clonotype comes from a woman aged 25-40 years with COVID-19, enrolled during active disease. The CDR3 nucleotides read TGTGCCAGCAGAGGACAGGGAGTGAACACCGGGGAGCTGTTTTTT. This sequence encodes CASRGQGVNTGELFF.